These 24 T cell receptor beta chains share one sample of origin, sequenced in a study of OX40 agonist ivuxolimab in advanced cancers. The data were produced by immunoSEQ multiplex PCR, yet TCRdb's version contains in-frame clones alone and is incomplete. The table records some 62,000 clones, about 92% of them present only once. Sequencing used CD4+ or CD8+ T cells sorted from blood, obtained in a trial of the OX40 agonist ivuxolimab. These receptors all come from an adult with an advanced solid tumor such as melanoma, head and neck, liver or kidney cancer.

The chain recombines TRBV5-4 with TRBJ2-3; no reliable D call. This CDR3 is 13 amino acids long. Germline loops: CDR1 SGHNT, CDR2 YYREEE (reference sequence). The V end lost 4 bases, the J end lost 2 bases, and 8 bases lay between the germline ends. The CDR3 sequence: CASSTEPTDTQYF. CDR3 nucleotide sequence: TGTGCCAGCAGCACGGAGCCCACAGATACGCAGTATTTT.

This chain connects TRBV14 to TRBJ1-6, with 8 positions matching TRBD1. There are 17 residues in the CDR3. Trimming removed 8 bases from V and 7 bases from J; junction bases left unmatched: 16. CDR1 SGHDN and CDR2 FVKESK come from the germline V gene. CDR3 bases: TGTGCCAGCCGACAGGGGTTCGGTTTTGGTAGAAATTCACCCCTCCACTTT. This encodes CASRQGFGFGRNSPLHF.

The chain is built from TRBV5-4 and TRBJ2-1; 7 bases match TRBD1. The CDR3 spans 16 residues. Per the germline V gene, CDR1 is SGHNT and CDR2 is YYREEE (reference sequence). The V segment lost 4 bases and the J segment 1 base; nucleotides outside the gene matches: 8. The CDR3 nucleotides read TGTGCCAGCAGCCGAGATACAGGGGATTCCTACAATGAGCAGTTCTTC. This gives the protein CASSRDTGDSYNEQFF.

The V gene is TRBV19, the J gene TRBJ1-1; D remains ambiguous. V was cut by 7 bases and J by 4 bases, with 16 bases left in between. This CDR3 spans 14 amino acids. Germline-derived CDR1 and CDR2 are LNHDA and SQIVND (reference sequence). As DNA, the CDR3 is TGTGCCAGTATAGCTCCCAAGCCGGGCACTGAAGCTTTCTTT. Encoded protein: CASIAPKPGTEAFF.

The chain is built from TRBV9 and TRBJ2-7, with 7 bases identical to TRBD1. Germline CDR1 reads SGDLS; CDR2 reads YYNGEE. Trimming cost V 1 base and J 2 bases; bases outside gene matches: 3. This CDR3 has 14 residues. The CDR3 DNA reads TGTGCCAGCAGCGTAACCGGGACAGCCTACGAGCAGTACTTC. Translation: CASSVTGTAYEQYF. Supplemented by reference TRBV9 and TRBJ2-7, the full variable domain reads DSGVTQTPKHLITATGQRVTLRCSPRSGDLSVYWYQQSLDQGLQFLIQYYNGEERAKGNILERFSAQQFPDLHSELNLSSLELGDSALYFCASSVTGTAYEQYFGPGTRLTVT.

The chain employs TRBV30 and TRBJ1-2, with D uncertain. The CDR3 length is 14 residues. Trimming took 5 bases from V and 4 from J, leaving 17 bases between them. CDR1 GTSNPN and CDR2 SVGIG come from the germline V gene (reference sequence). Written as DNA, the CDR3 is TGTGCCTGGGCAAGTTTCGGGGATTCCTATGGCTACACCTTC. It encodes CAWASFGDSYGYTF. The full variable domain, rest sourced from reference TRBV30 and TRBJ1-2, is SQTIHQWPATLVQPVGSPLSLECTVEGTSNPNLYWYRQAAGRGLQLLFYSVGIGQISSEVPQNLSASRPQDRQFILSSKKLLLSDSGFYLCAWASFGDSYGYTFGSGTRLTVV.

This clone was detected once. The chain recombines TRBV7-2 with TRBJ2-5; 14 nucleotides agree with TRBD2. CDR1 SGHTA and CDR2 FQGNSA come from the germline V gene. J lost 5 bases, V lost 2 bases, and 7 bases had no gene match. CDR3 length: 17 residues. Written as DNA, the CDR3 is TGTGCCAGCAGCTTAAGGCCCCGACTAGCGGGAGGGGAGACCCAGTACTTC. Translation: CASSLRPRLAGGETQYF.

With respect to this clone: Its ends do not fully match the called genes, so a read error is possible. The chain carries TRBV14 and TRBJ2-1; D is unclear. The CDR3 runs 16 residues. The germline gives CDR1 SGHDN, CDR2 FVKESK. CDR3 residues: CASSQVYDYSHNEQFF. The CDR3 DNA reads TGTGCCAGCAGCCAAGTTTATGATTACTCCCACAATGAGCAGTTCTTC.

This clone appeared once. The J gene is TRBJ2-7, the V gene TRBV9; D possibly uses TRBD1 or TRBD2 (5 bases each). This CDR3 has 15 amino acids. The V gene lost 2 bases and the J gene lost 4 bases, with 16 bases spanning the gap. CDR1 is SGDLS and CDR2 is YYNGEE in the germline V gene. The CDR3 region is CASSVLEGRGYEQYF. The CDR3 DNA is TGTGCCAGCAGCGTTTTAGAGGGAAGGGGATACGAGCAGTACTTC.

The CDR3 sequence: CAWSGQMNTEAFF. The DNA for the CDR3 is TGTGCCTGGAGTGGCCAGATGAACACTGAAGCTTTCTTT. The chain uses TRBV30 and TRBJ1-1; no firm D call. With 1 base removed from V and 0 bases from J, the gap between germline ends came to 6 bases. The length of the CDR3 is 13 residues. The germline V gene encodes CDR1 GTSNPN and CDR2 SVGIG (reference sequence).

The rearrangement uses TRBV19 and TRBJ2-3; tentatively, D is TRBD2 (5 bases). CDR1 is LNHDA, CDR2 SQIVND, per germline (reference sequence). The CDR3 extends over 14 amino acids. V was clipped by 5 bases and J by 5 bases, with 14 bases between them. CDR3: CASSPRTRGDTQYF. The DNA for the CDR3 is TGTGCCAGTAGTCCGAGGACTCGGGGAGATACGCAGTATTTT.

This sequence joins TRBV11-1 and TRBJ2-2, with 8 bases matching TRBD2. The CDR3 totals 15 residues. CDR1 and CDR2 from the germline V gene are SGHAT and FQDESV (reference sequence). The V gene end was trimmed by 3 bases and the J gene end by 6 bases; junction bases not matched to a gene: 6. The CDR3 reads CASSLGLVTPGELFF. The DNA for the CDR3 is TGTGCCAGCAGCTTGGGACTAGTCACCCCCGGGGAGCTGTTTTTT.

J is TRBJ1-6 and V is TRBV10-1; D not certain. The CDR3 runs to 13 residues. CDR1 is WNHNN, CDR2 SYGVQD, per germline (reference sequence). V shed 5 bases and J shed 8 bases, with 10 bases lying between them. The CDR3 loop is CASSPRLDSPLHF. CDR3 sequence (DNA): TGCGCCAGCAGTCCTCGGCTGGATTCACCCCTCCACTTT.

The chain couples TRBV5-1 to TRBJ2-6; the match to TRBD1 covers 7 bases. Germline CDR1 reads SGHRS; CDR2 reads YFSETQ. CDR3 length equals 17 residues. V shed 0 bases, J shed 2 bases, and the junction held 5 bases outside the gene matches. This CDR3 is CASSLGQGSPGANVLTF. The CDR3, as DNA: TGCGCCAGCAGCTTGGGACAGGGCTCGCCTGGGGCCAACGTCCTGACTTTC.

This rearrangement joins TRBV7-2 to TRBJ2-2; tentative D call: TRBD1 (6 bases). The V end was cut by 2 bases, the J end by 5 bases, with 12 bases between. This CDR3 region has 15 residues. Germline lookup yields CDR1 SGHTA and CDR2 FQGNSA. For the CDR3, the DNA is TGTGCCAGCAGCTTATGGGGACAAGGGACCGGGGAGCTGTTTTTT. Encoded protein: CASSLWGQGTGELFF.

V is TRBV5-1 and J is TRBJ2-7, with D perhaps being TRBD1 or TRBD2 (7 bases each). This CDR3 contains 15 residues. Trimming shortened V by 1 base and J by 3 bases, and 14 bases separated the two germline ends. Germline values: CDR1 SGHRS, CDR2 YFSETQ. CDR3 nucleotide sequence: TGCGCCAGCAGCTTGAGGGCAGGGGGGGACTACGAGCAGTACTTC. This translates into CASSLRAGGDYEQYF.

This chain links TRBV30 with TRBJ2-5, with no clear D. The CDR3 runs to 11 residues. Trimming removed 0 bases from V and 5 bases from J, with 4 bases in between. Germline CDR1 GTSNPN, CDR2 SVGIG (reference sequence). CDR3 sequence: CAWSVAETQYF. The CDR3 nucleotides are TGTGCCTGGAGTGTAGCGGAGACCCAGTACTTC.

The chain couples TRBV2 to TRBJ2-7, with a weak D call TRBD2 (6 bases). CDR1 SNHLY and CDR2 FYNNEI come from the germline V gene. The germline V and J ends were trimmed by 7 bases and 2 bases, with 9 bases remaining between them. The CDR3 has 12 residues. As DNA, the CDR3 is TGTGCCAGCACGGGAGATGCCTACGAGCAGTACTTC. Translating gives CASTGDAYEQYF.

There are a few counts of this clone. The genes are TRBV10-3 and TRBJ1-1; the D gene is possibly TRBD1 (5 bases). The CDR3 has 12 residues. The V end lost 4 bases, the J end lost 8 bases, and 11 bases lay between the germline ends. Per germline, CDR1 ENHRY and CDR2 SYGVKD. The CDR3 is CAISAQGVEAFF. The CDR3 DNA follows: TGTGCCATCAGTGCTCAGGGAGTGGAAGCTTTCTTT.

In this sample, this clone turned up once. The chain combines TRBV5-1 with TRBJ2-7; D may be TRBD1 or TRBD2 (5 bases each). Germline values: CDR1 SGHRS, CDR2 YFSETQ. CDR3 length: 13 residues. V dropped 4 bases and J dropped 7 bases, with 15 bases sitting between them. The CDR3 region is CASSPNLGVEQYF. In nucleotides, the CDR3 is TGCGCCAGCAGCCCGAACTTGGGGGTAGAGCAGTACTTC.

V and J are TRBV11-3 and TRBJ2-6; D is undetermined. Germline V gene sequence: CDR1 SGHNT, CDR2 YENEEA. CDR3 size: 18 residues. Trimming cost V 5 bases and J 0 bases, with 17 bases left between them. In nucleotides, the CDR3 is TGTGCCAGCAGCCCCGTAAGGGCGCAACTCTCTGGGGCCAACGTCCTGACTTTC. Translated: CASSPVRAQLSGANVLTF.

This sequence joins TRBV18 and TRBJ1-1, with unresolved D. Germline CDR1 and CDR2: KGHSH and LQKENI. The CDR3 totals 16 residues. Trimming left V 3 bases short and J 0 bases short, with 14 bases between. CDR3 amino acids: CASSPQVFSMNTEAFF. The CDR3 DNA reads TGTGCCAGCTCACCCCAGGTATTTTCCATGAACACTGAAGCTTTCTTT.

CDR3 residues: CASSAWGPEAFF. The CDR3 nucleotides are TGTGCCAGCAGTGCATGGGGCCCTGAAGCTTTCTTT. The chain combines TRBV2 with TRBJ1-1; D is possibly TRBD1 (5 bases). Trimming took off 4 bases at V and 6 bases at J, with 9 bases between the two ends. The germline CDR1 and CDR2 sequences are SNHLY and FYNNEI. The CDR3 consists of 12 residues.

The chain joins TRBV6-5 to TRBJ1-1; 9 nucleotides match TRBD1. Per the germline V gene, CDR1 is MNHEY and CDR2 is SVGAGI. The CDR3 spans 16 residues. Trimming removed 2 bases from V and 5 bases from J; junction bases left unmatched: 9. CDR3 residues: CASSYRDREFLTEAFF. DNA for the CDR3: TGTGCCAGCAGTTACCGGGACAGGGAATTTTTAACTGAAGCTTTCTTT.